The 6 T cell receptor beta chains listed next were all sequenced from one sample in a study of cytotoxic CD8 clonotypes in ibrutinib-treated CLL. Using immunoSEQ multiplex PCR, the repertoire was profiled, and TCRdb retains in-frame clones only, with some absent. The table shows more than 55,000 clones, with more than 70% occurring only once. The sample was PBMCs, taken after 12 months of ibrutinib treatment. The origin of the receptors is a human donor with chronic lymphocytic leukemia.

The V gene is TRBV7-2, the J gene TRBJ2-3, with TRBD2 matching 9 bases. CDR3 length: 15 amino acids. Germline V lookup: CDR1 SGHTA, CDR2 FQGNSA. V gave up 8 bases and J gave up 0 bases; unmatched junction bases: 6. CDR3 sequence: CASARTSGSTDTQYF. CDR3 DNA sequence: TGTGCCAGCGCTCGAACTAGCGGGAGCACAGATACGCAGTATTTT.

The gene calls are TRBV18 and TRBJ2-5; D remains ambiguous. Germline V gene sequence: CDR1 KGHSH, CDR2 LQKENI. This CDR3 is built from 13 residues. Trimming stripped 2 bases from V and 4 bases from J, with 8 bases between. The CDR3 region has the DNA TGTGCCAGCTCACCAATAGGTCGAGAGACCCAGTACTTC. It encodes CASSPIGRETQYF.

CDR3 DNA: TGTGCCAGCAGCTTGAGGCCACGGGCCCAAGAGACCCAGTACTTC. This sequence encodes CASSLRPRAQETQYF. The V and J genes are TRBV11-3 and TRBJ2-5; no definite D call. Trimming cost V 3 bases and J 1 base, with 12 bases left between them. The germline gives CDR1 SGHNT, CDR2 YENEEA. This CDR3 has 15 residues.

The chain carries TRBV28 and TRBJ2-1, with D possibly being TRBD1 or TRBD2 (5 bases each). Trimming left V 6 bases short and J 3 bases short, with 15 bases between. The CDR3 runs to 15 residues. Germline CDR1 MDHEN, CDR2 SYDVKM. CDR3 region: CASRRTGTGYNEQFF. The CDR3 DNA reads as TGTGCCAGCAGAAGGACCGGGACCGGCTACAATGAGCAGTTCTTC.

The chain is built from TRBV10-3 and TRBJ1-5; no firm D call. The germline V and J ends were trimmed by 10 bases and 4 bases, with 14 bases remaining between them. This CDR3 is built from 13 residues. Germline V gene data show CDR1 as ENHRY and CDR2 as SYGVKD. The CDR3 protein is CATKGPENQPQHF. As DNA, the CDR3 is TGTGCCACCAAAGGCCCAGAAAATCAGCCCCAGCATTTT.

In its sample, this clone was seen a few times. V gene TRBV20-1 combines with J gene TRBJ1-2; D is ambiguous. Trimming removed 7 bases at V and 6 bases at J, with 12 bases between. The germline V gene encodes CDR1 DFQATT and CDR2 SNEGSKA (reference sequence). The CDR3 consists of 11 residues. The CDR3 sequence is CSVPTLDGYTF. The CDR3, as DNA: TGCAGTGTCCCCACTTTGGATGGCTACACCTTC.